The 25 T cell receptor beta chains below were found in one sample sequenced in a study of blood T cell repertoires in COVID-19. Repertoires were generated with immunoSEQ multiplex PCR, while TCRdb's copy carries only in-frame clones and drops some. Counted here are 90,000 to 120,000 clones, roughly 90% occurring once; the ten biggest clones make up 4.5% to 6%. The sample was peripheral blood. The receptors here all came from a man aged 40-49 years with active or convalescent COVID-19.

This chain connects TRBV9 to TRBJ2-6, with 8 bases identical to TRBD2. J was trimmed by 1 base and V by 0 bases; bases with no gene match: 3. Germline CDR1 is SGDLS and CDR2 is YYNGEE. This CDR3 is 17 amino acids long. CDR3 loop: CASSVASGRSGANVLTF. The CDR3, as DNA: TGTGCCAGCAGCGTAGCCAGCGGGAGATCTGGGGCCAACGTCCTGACTTTC.

The chain couples TRBV5-1 to TRBJ1-2; D is perhaps TRBD1 (6 bases). The CDR3 is 14 residues long. CDR1 is SGHRS and CDR2 is YFSETQ in the germline V gene. Trimming pared 3 bases from V and 5 bases from J, leaving 14 bases between. The CDR3 sequence: CASSSGGGRYGYTF. CDR3 DNA: TGCGCCAGCAGCTCGGGAGGGGGTAGATATGGCTACACCTTC.

The V and J genes are TRBV12-5 and TRBJ2-1, with 8 positions matching TRBD1. Germline-derived CDR1 and CDR2 are LGHNT and FRNRAP. Trimming took 5 bases from V and 1 from J; bases not matched to a gene: 7. This CDR3 has 16 amino acids. CDR3 loop: CASGGQGEGSYNEQFF. The CDR3 DNA reads TGTGCTAGTGGTGGACAGGGCGAGGGGTCCTACAATGAGCAGTTCTTC.

The chain has TRBV4-1 and TRBJ2-2; 9 bases are shared with TRBD2. The V segment lost 4 bases and the J segment 2 bases; nucleotides outside the gene matches: 11. This CDR3 comprises 18 residues. Germline lookup yields CDR1 MGHRA and CDR2 YSYEKL. CDR3 loop: CASSPWVAGDFNTGELFF. In nucleotides, the CDR3 is TGCGCCAGCAGCCCTTGGGTAGCGGGGGATTTTAACACCGGGGAGCTGTTTTTT.

The rearrangement joins TRBV6-1 to TRBJ2-1; perhaps TRBD2 as D (5 bases). V was cut by 4 bases and J by 6 bases, with 16 bases left in between. Germline V lookup: CDR1 MNHNS, CDR2 SASEGT. The CDR3 totals 15 residues. The CDR3 nucleotides are TGTGCCAGCAGTGGCACAACCGGGATCCCCAATGAGCAGTTCTTC. Translation gives CASSGTTGIPNEQFF.

V is TRBV27 and J is TRBJ1-1; 10 bases map to TRBD1. The CDR3 has 14 residues. The germline gives CDR1 MNHEY, CDR2 SMNVEV (reference sequence). The trim removed 7 bases at V and 0 bases at J, leaving 2 bases unmatched. The CDR3 nucleotides are TGTGCCAGCAAGGGACAGGGGATGAACACTGAAGCTTTCTTT. This gives the protein CASKGQGMNTEAFF.

The chain combines TRBV7-2 with TRBJ2-7, with D unresolved. V was shortened by 4 bases and J by 1 base, with 14 bases between the two germline ends. The germline V gene encodes CDR1 SGHTA and CDR2 FQGNSA. CDR3 length equals 15 residues. CDR3 protein: CASSSSATTSYEQYF. The DNA of the CDR3 is TGTGCCAGCAGCTCGAGCGCTACCACTTCCTACGAGCAGTACTTC.

The CDR3 nucleotides are TGCGCCAGCACTTTTTCCGGGACAGGGGCGCCTCCCGAGCAGTACTTC. The encoded protein is CASTFSGTGAPPEQYF. The chain recombines TRBV5-1 with TRBJ2-7, with 10 nucleotides matching TRBD1. Per germline, CDR1 SGHRS and CDR2 YFSETQ. V trimming: 6 bases; J trimming: 6 bases; junction bases outside the gene matches: 15. CDR3 length equals 16 residues. Using reference TRBV5-1 and TRBJ2-7 for the parts outside the CDR3, the full variable domain is KAGVTQTPRYLIKTRGQQVTLSCSPISGHRSVSWYQQTPGQGLQFLFEYFSETQRNKGNFPGRFSGRQFSNSRSEMNVSTLELGDSALYLCASTFSGTGAPPEQYFGPGTRLTVT.

V usage is TRBV5-8 and J usage is TRBJ2-3, with 10 bases lining up with TRBD2. J lost 1 base, V lost 0 bases, and 5 bases had no gene match. The CDR3 has 17 amino acids. Germline CDR1 and CDR2: SGHTS and YDEGEE. CDR3 loop: CASSLGAGGPGTDTQYF. In nucleotides, the CDR3 is TGTGCCAGCAGCTTGGGAGCGGGAGGGCCTGGCACAGATACGCAGTATTTT.

The chain couples TRBV11-2 to TRBJ2-5; D gene unclear. The CDR3 covers 15 residues. The ends were cut back, 4 bases at V and 2 bases at J, with 14 bases in the middle. Per germline, CDR1 SGHAT and CDR2 FQNNGV. CDR3 residues: CASSSTRVPQETQYF. CDR3 in DNA: TGTGCCAGCAGCTCCACCCGGGTCCCTCAAGAGACCCAGTACTTC.

This clone was picked up a small number of times. The CDR3: CASKVQGTDTQYF. The CDR3, as DNA: TGTGCCAGCAAAGTTCAGGGAACAGATACGCAGTATTTT. This chain links TRBV2 with TRBJ2-3; a weak D match, TRBD1 (5 bases). Per germline, CDR1 SNHLY and CDR2 FYNNEI. V dropped 7 bases and J dropped 3 bases, with 11 bases sitting between them. This CDR3 is built from 13 residues.

The V call is TRBV6-5, the J call TRBJ2-2; 11 bases match TRBD2. The CDR3 runs 14 residues. V was clipped by 6 bases and J by 3 bases; unmatched bases: 0. Per germline, CDR1 MNHEY and CDR2 SVGAGI. CDR3 bases: TGTGCCAGCAGACTAGCGGGAGACACCGGGGAGCTGTTTTTT. It specifies CASRLAGDTGELFF.

The rearrangement joins TRBV7-2 to TRBJ2-1, with 7 bases identical to TRBD2. Germline V lookup: CDR1 SGHTA, CDR2 FQGNSA. This CDR3 has 15 residues. J gave up 12 bases and V 0 bases, and 11 bases lay outside the gene matches. This CDR3 reads CASSLAGGPPGGQFF. The CDR3 DNA reads TGTGCCAGCAGCTTAGCGGGAGGGCCTCCCGGGGGGCAGTTCTTC.

The J gene is TRBJ1-2, the V gene TRBV6-2 or TRBV6-3, with D maybe TRBD1 (6 bases). Germline lookup yields CDR1 MNHEY and CDR2 SVGEGT. The CDR3 runs to 14 residues. Trimming took 3 bases from V and 5 from J, leaving 13 bases between them. The CDR3 nucleotides read TGTGCCAGCAGTTATCCGGGGGGCGTTTATGGCTACACCTTC. The encoded protein is CASSYPGGVYGYTF.

The rearrangement links TRBV18 to TRBJ2-7, with D perhaps matching TRBD2 (6 bases). V lost 0 bases and J 1 base, leaving 16 bases between the germline ends. Germline V CDR1 and CDR2: KGHSH, LQKENI. The CDR3 is 17 residues long. The CDR3: CASSPPGFRGGSYEQYF. The CDR3 region has the DNA TGTGCCAGCTCACCACCGGGATTTAGGGGAGGATCCTACGAGCAGTACTTC.

The V call is TRBV4-3, the J call TRBJ2-1, with 13 bases aligning to TRBD2. The length of the CDR3 is 16 residues. Per germline, CDR1 LGHNA and CDR2 YSLEER. J was trimmed by 7 bases and V by 4 bases; bases with no gene match: 7. CDR3: CASSRLLAGGGNEQFF. The CDR3, as DNA: TGCGCCAGCAGCCGCTTACTAGCGGGAGGGGGGAATGAGCAGTTCTTC.

The J gene is TRBJ1-1, the V gene TRBV7-9, with TRBD1 matching over 12 bases. The CDR3 extends over 15 amino acids. Germline V gene data show CDR1 as SEHNR and CDR2 as FQNEAQ (reference sequence). Trimming took 5 bases from V and 10 from J; bases not matched to a gene: 11. In DNA, the CDR3 is TGTGCCAGCAGCCAGCCGGGACAGGGGGCGACGGGAGCTTTCTTT. Translating gives CASSQPGQGATGAFF.

This clone came up a few times. The chain employs TRBV7-8 and TRBJ2-7; the match to TRBD2 covers 9 bases. Trimming cost V 1 base and J 3 bases; bases outside gene matches: 4. CDR3 length: 15 residues. Germline V gene sequence: CDR1 SGHVS, CDR2 FQNEAQ. CDR3 loop: CASSLVGAGGYEQYF. CDR3 nucleotide sequence: TGTGCCAGCAGCTTAGTTGGAGCGGGAGGCTACGAGCAGTACTTC.

The rearrangement uses TRBV19 and TRBJ1-1, with a tentative D call TRBD1 (5 bases). Trimming removed 4 bases from V and 5 bases from J, with 8 bases in between. This CDR3 has 12 residues. Germline V gene data show CDR1 as LNHDA and CDR2 as SQIVND (reference sequence). This chain's CDR3 is CASSTGRTEAFF. The CDR3 coding sequence is TGTGCCAGTAGTACAGGGAGGACTGAAGCTTTCTTT.

The V call is TRBV27, the J call TRBJ1-2, with unresolved D. Germline values: CDR1 MNHEY, CDR2 SMNVEV (reference sequence). The CDR3 spans 18 residues. Deletions cut 4 bases from V and 3 bases from J, with 24 bases between. CDR3 sequence reads: CASSSIMSRALGDYGYTF. The CDR3, as DNA: TGTGCCAGCAGTTCCATTATGTCACGGGCCCTGGGAGACTATGGCTACACCTTC.

V and J are TRBV30 and TRBJ2-5; TRBD2 might be the D (6 bases). Per germline, CDR1 GTSNPN and CDR2 SVGIG (reference sequence). Trimming pared 8 bases from V and 10 bases from J, leaving 23 bases between. The length of the CDR3 is 13 residues. The CDR3 DNA reads as TGTGCCAGAGCGGGTAATTACGTAGGGAACCAGTACTTC. It encodes CARAGNYVGNQYF.

The V and J genes are TRBV24-1 and TRBJ2-7, with D possibly TRBD2 on 6 matching bases. V was pared by 1 base and J by 3 bases, with 18 bases between. The CDR3 contains 17 residues. Germline loops: CDR1 KGHDR, CDR2 SFDVKD. The CDR3 region has the DNA TGTGCCACCAGTGATTTATTACTAGCCGTCGGGGGCTACGAGCAGTACTTC. Its protein product is CATSDLLLAVGGYEQYF.

This clone was counted a few times. The junction departs from germline at one end; a sequencing error may be responsible. The rearrangement joins TRBV7-9 to TRBJ1-2, with TRBD1 identical over 8 bases. CDR1 SEHNR and CDR2 FQNEAQ come from the germline V gene (reference sequence). The CDR3 extends over 11 amino acids. CDR3: CASSLDRGPLF. The CDR3 coding sequence is TGTGCCAGCAGCCTCGACAGGGGTCCTTTATTC.

This chain uses TRBV19 with TRBJ2-5; TRBD1 matches at 9 bases. This CDR3 is built from 14 residues. The V gene end was trimmed by 5 bases and the J gene end by 3 bases; junction bases not matched to a gene: 4. CDR1 and CDR2 from the germline V gene are LNHDA and SQIVND (reference sequence). The CDR3 DNA is TGTGCCAGTAGTGTGACAGGGGGTAAAGAGACCCAGTACTTC. It is translated as CASSVTGGKETQYF.

The rearrangement joins TRBV5-1 to TRBJ2-7, with 12 nucleotides matching TRBD1. CDR3 length equals 16 residues. Germline assignment: CDR1 SGHRS and CDR2 YFSETQ. Losses at the gene ends were 5 bases for V and 6 bases for J; bases not matched to a gene: 12. CDR3 bases: TGCGCCAGCAGACCGGGACAGGGGGCTACCACCTCCGAGCAGTACTTC. As protein: CASRPGQGATTSEQYF.